The present TCR beta chain was sequenced within a study of CD8 T cells in ankylosing spondylitis. Regarding the study as a whole: In reactive arthritis synovial fluid and blood, some motif variants had been reported before. Ankylosing spondylitis blood appeared to be characterized by a TCR beta motif of 8 or 9 highly homologous variants.

This clonotype has ten or more counts. Its cognate antigen is unknown. Molecular-barcoded quantitative 5'-RACE produced these TCR beta libraries. TCRdb redid the calling of the 5' RACE reads with MiXCR, one entry per CDR3 protein. Among about 230,000 distinct CDR3 sequences, 7% to 10% were seen once, and the ten largest hold more than 4.5%. Material for sequencing was blood, either unsorted or a sorted T cell fraction (not recorded which). The clonotype was recovered from a female donor with ankylosing spondylitis or in good health (not recorded which).

In DNA form, the CDR3 reads TGTGCCAGCAGTTCCTCTGAGTTTAGCGGGAGGCCAGATACGCAGTATTTT. Its protein product is CASSSSEFSGRPDTQYF. The chain couples TRBV6-5 to TRBJ2-3; TRBD2 aligns across 10 bases. Trimming cost V 4 bases and J 4 bases; bases outside gene matches: 11. The germline V gene encodes CDR1 MNHEY and CDR2 SVGAGI. The CDR3 has 17 amino acids.